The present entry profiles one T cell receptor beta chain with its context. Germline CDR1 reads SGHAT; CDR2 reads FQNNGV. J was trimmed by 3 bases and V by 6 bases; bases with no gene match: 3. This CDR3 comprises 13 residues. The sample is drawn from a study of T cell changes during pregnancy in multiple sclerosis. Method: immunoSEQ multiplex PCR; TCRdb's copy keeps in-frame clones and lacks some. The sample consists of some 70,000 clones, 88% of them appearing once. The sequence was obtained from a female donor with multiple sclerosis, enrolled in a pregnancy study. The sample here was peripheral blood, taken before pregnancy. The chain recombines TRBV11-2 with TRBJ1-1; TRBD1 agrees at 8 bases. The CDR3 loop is CASSYRGDTEAFF. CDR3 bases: TGTGCCAGCAGTTACAGGGGGGACACTGAAGCTTTCTTT.